Sequencing of this T cell receptor beta chain was carried out in a study of blood T cells in healthy people across ages. A J-beta primer mix and a sample-barcoded 5' primer were used in a second PCR of about 6 to 12 cycles. A 12-random-nucleotide template-switch adaptor tagged each cDNA molecule. Each CDR3 protein gets one entry after TCRdb re-called the 5' RACE reads with MiXCR. This table holds 600,000 or so distinct CDR3 sequences, under 25% found once. Roughly 10 milliliters was the volume of peripheral blood drawn from each donor. Germline V CDR1 and CDR2: SGHKS, YYEKEE (reference sequence). V was cut by 0 bases and J by 3 bases, with 13 bases left in between. The length of the CDR3 is 15 residues.

This chain links TRBV5-5 with TRBJ2-7, with TRBD1 as a possible D gene (5 bases). This sequence originates from a man between 65 and 80 years old in good health. The material sequenced was blood. DNA for the CDR3: TGTGCCAGCAGCTTGGCAGTGACAGAGAACTACGAGCAGTACTTC. This sequence encodes CASSLAVTENYEQYF.